The clone carrying this T cell receptor beta chain was observed a few times. Method: immunoSEQ multiplex PCR; TCRdb's copy keeps in-frame clones and lacks some. The profile covers nearly 200,000 clones, with roughly nine tenths appearing a single time and roughly 8.4% taken by the ten largest. Ages ranged from roughly 18 to 100 years, with residence in some 25 US areas. The data are from a study of blood T cell repertoires in COVID-19. Looking at the study overall: Acute-phase and convalescent COVID-19 samples originated in the United States, Italy and Spain.

The CDR3 contains 12 residues. V was shortened by 4 bases and J by 5 bases, with 9 bases between the two germline ends. In germline, CDR1 is SQVTM, CDR2 ANQGSEA. The sequencing sample was made of PBMCs or T cells enriched from blood (not recorded which). The TCR originated in a woman under 30 who had recovered from COVID-19. This chain links TRBV29-1 with TRBJ2-1, with a possible D match to TRBD2 (5 bases). The CDR3 DNA reads as TGCAGCGTTGTACGGGAAAACAATGAGCAGTTCTTC. Translation gives CSVVRENNEQFF.